What follows is one T cell receptor (beta chain) and its context. Clones were sequenced by immunoSEQ multiplex PCR, and TCRdb holds only the in-frame ones, with some missing. The sample lists 170,000 or so clones; almost 85% were seen once. The source of the sample is a study of blood T cell repertoires in COVID-19. Background on the study: The cDNA or gDNA used as material had been derived from T cells, B-cell-depleted T cells, or PBMCs.

V lost 4 bases and J lost 5; bases outside the gene matches: 4. The CDR3 length is 15 residues. From germline, CDR1 is MGHRA and CDR2 YSYEKL. The chain recombines TRBV4-1 with TRBJ2-1; TRBD2 matches at 11 bases. The sequenced material came from peripheral blood. The receptor comes from a man between 18 and 35 years old with active or convalescent COVID-19. CDR3 nucleotide sequence: TGCGCCAGCAGCCGACTAGCGGGGATAGACAATGAGCAGTTCTTC. As protein: CASSRLAGIDNEQFF.